The clone carrying this TCR beta chain was detected a few times. Arm-PCR of CDR3 regions with iRepertoire HTBI primers generated TCR beta libraries. As processed by the authors: Across all samples, just over 60 TRBV segments and 15 or so TRBJ segments were identified. TCRdb ran MiXCR on the multiplex PCR reads and lists one entry per CDR3 protein. In this record, the V and J calls reflect TCRdb's handling and not the investigators' own analysis. The table has 400,000 to 500,000 distinct CDR3 sequences, around 15% seen once. This record belongs to a study of regulatory T cells in long-lasting Graves disease. The time point here: newly diagnosed GD, antithyroid drugs for less than 3 months. Extracted RNA from PBMCs served as the source of the TCR library. CDR1 is DFQATT, CDR2 SNEGSKA, per germline (reference sequence). The CDR3 sequence is 15 residues long. J lost 8 bases, V lost 8 bases, and 14 bases had no gene match.

This same sample was also taken into another study, of T cells in Graves' hyperthyroidism and ophthalmopathy. According to that study: Separating ophthalmopathy from stable hyperthyroidism was achieved by a 13 V-J model.

This TCR was sampled from a woman between 50 and 59 years old with Graves disease. The chain is built from TRBV20-1 and TRBJ2-1, with 11 bases fitting TRBD2. The sequencing used peripheral blood mononuclear cells (PBMCs), collected at new diagnosis, from a patient treated with antithyroid drugs. The CDR3 loop is CSPPSLAGGSDEQFF. CDR3 nucleotide sequence: TGCAGTCCCCCCTCGCTAGCGGGAGGTTCAGATGAGCAGTTCTTC.